These 24 T cell receptor beta chains were all obtained from the same sample, sequenced in a study of blood T cell repertoires in COVID-19. Produced via immunoSEQ multiplex PCR; TCRdb's table is partial and in-frame only. This table has just over 95,000 clones, more than 75% appearing once. Material for sequencing was peripheral blood. The receptors shown here come from a human donor in a cohort sampled during active COVID-19.

V is TRBV27 and J is TRBJ2-2, with TRBD1 as a possible D gene (5 bases). V was cut by 4 bases and J by 0 bases, with 33 bases left in between. Per the germline V gene, CDR1 is MNHEY and CDR2 is SMNVEV (reference sequence). This CDR3 has 23 residues. CDR3 loop: CASSSVGLRQPNISLPNTGELFF. DNA of the CDR3: TGTGCCAGCAGTTCCGTTGGGCTTAGACAGCCGAACATCTCACTTCCGAACACCGGGGAGCTGTTTTTT.

The genes are TRBV27 and TRBJ2-7; a possible D gene is TRBD1 (5 bases). The CDR3 totals 14 residues. Trimming took 5 bases from V and 0 from J, leaving 11 bases between them. The V gene's germline CDR1 is MNHEY and CDR2 SMNVEV (reference sequence). CDR3 nucleotides: TGTGCCAGCAGTCCGACAGTGTCCTCCTACGAGCAGTACTTC. Protein product: CASSPTVSSYEQYF.

This chain joins TRBV3-1 (or the pseudogene TRBV3-2) and TRBJ1-2; tentatively, D is TRBD1 (5 bases). This CDR3 contains 15 residues. CDR1 is LGHDT and CDR2 is YNNKEL in the germline V gene (reference sequence). Trimming stripped 0 bases from V and 7 bases from J, with 15 bases between. For the CDR3, the DNA is TGTGCCAGCAGCCAAGACCGGCTAGTTGGGGCTGGCTACACCTTC. Its translation: CASSQDRLVGAGYTF.

The chain recombines TRBV27 with TRBJ2-7, with 15 bases lining up with TRBD2. Losses at the gene ends were 5 bases for V and 6 bases for J; bases not matched to a gene: 8. Germline CDR1 MNHEY, CDR2 SMNVEV (reference sequence). This CDR3 region has 16 residues. The CDR3 sequence: CASSNLGLAGGGEQYF. DNA of the CDR3: TGTGCCAGCAGTAATTTGGGACTAGCGGGAGGAGGCGAGCAGTACTTC.

This sequence joins TRBV6-1 and TRBJ1-3; 7 bases are a match to TRBD1. CDR1 is MNHNS and CDR2 is SASEGT in the germline V gene. V was pared by 1 base and J by 0 bases, with 9 bases of the junction left unmatched. The CDR3 loop spans 18 amino acids. CDR3: CASSEDNGDSFSGNTIYF. The CDR3 region has the DNA TGTGCCAGCAGTGAAGATAACGGGGACAGTTTCTCTGGAAACACCATATATTTT.

The chain joins TRBV19 to TRBJ2-6; 9 nucleotides agree with TRBD1. Germline V lookup: CDR1 LNHDA, CDR2 SQIVND (reference sequence). Trimming removed 3 bases from V and 4 bases from J; junction bases left unmatched: 7. This CDR3 region has 17 residues. The CDR3, as DNA: TGTGCCAGTAGTATCACCGGGACAGGGACCGGGGCCAACGTCCTGACTTTC. The encoded protein is CASSITGTGTGANVLTF.

The chain joins TRBV11-2 to TRBJ2-7, with TRBD2 as a possible D gene (5 bases). Germline-derived CDR1 and CDR2 are SGHAT and FQNNGV. The CDR3 runs to 15 residues. Trimming removed 5 bases at V and 3 bases at J, with 17 bases between. CDR3 coding DNA: TGTGCCAGCAGCCCTGCGGGCTCAACCATCTACGAGCAGTACTTC. It encodes CASSPAGSTIYEQYF.

V and J are TRBV4-3 and TRBJ1-1; possibly TRBD1 for D (5 bases). The germline CDR1 and CDR2 sequences are LGHNA and YSLEER. The ends were cut back, 4 bases at V and 3 bases at J, with 18 bases in the middle. The CDR3 extends over 16 amino acids. CDR3 sequence: CASSPRLRGLDTEAFF. In DNA, the CDR3 is TGCGCCAGCAGCCCTCGCCTGAGGGGACTCGACACTGAAGCTTTCTTT.

The chain has TRBV11-2 and TRBJ1-1; D unresolved. V lost 1 base to trimming and J lost 8 bases, with 20 bases between them. Germline loops: CDR1 SGHAT, CDR2 FQNNGV. The CDR3 totals 16 residues. In nucleotides, the CDR3 is TGTGCCAGCAGCTTAGTCGGAGGACGGGGAACTTGGGAAGCTTTCTTT. This encodes CASSLVGGRGTWEAFF.

The chain is built from TRBV7-2 and TRBJ2-1; the D gene is possibly TRBD2 (6 bases). CDR1 SGHTA and CDR2 FQGNSA come from the germline V gene. The V gene lost 5 bases and the J gene lost 8 bases, with 16 bases spanning the gap. This CDR3 is built from 14 residues. Written as DNA, the CDR3 is TGTGCCAGCAGCAAAAACGTGGGGGGTTATGAGCAGTTCTTC. This encodes CASSKNVGGYEQFF.

V usage is TRBV5-4 and J usage is TRBJ1-3; D not certain. V lost 5 bases, J lost 4 bases, and 10 bases lay in between. Germline V gene lookup returns CDR1 SGHNT and CDR2 YYREEE (reference sequence). The CDR3 totals 13 residues. The CDR3 DNA is TGTGCCAGCAGTCGAGTCGAAGGAAACACCATATATTTT. Translated, it gives CASSRVEGNTIYF.

The chain is built from TRBV29-1 and TRBJ1-6, with 7 bases that match TRBD1. Trimming removed 6 bases from V and 7 bases from J; junction bases left unmatched: 6. This CDR3 comprises 13 residues. Looked up from germline, CDR1 is SQVTM and CDR2 is ANQGSEA. The CDR3 DNA reads as TGCAGCGTAACGCAGGGGGGCAATTCACCCCTCCACTTT. As protein: CSVTQGGNSPLHF.

The chain carries TRBV7-8 and TRBJ2-7; 10 bases are a match to TRBD2. The CDR3 extends over 14 amino acids. Germline V gene sequence: CDR1 SGHVS, CDR2 FQNEAQ. V trimming: 3 bases; J trimming: 4 bases; junction bases outside the gene matches: 3. This CDR3 is CASSFGTSAYEQYF. DNA for the CDR3: TGTGCCAGCAGCTTCGGGACTAGCGCTTACGAGCAGTACTTC.

The chain employs TRBV6-2 or TRBV6-3 and TRBJ2-7, with a tentative D call TRBD1 (5 bases). Germline-derived CDR1 and CDR2 are MNHEY and SVGEGT. The CDR3 contains 14 residues. V was clipped by 4 bases and J by 2 bases, with 12 bases between them. CDR3 bases: TGTGCCAGCAGTTTAGAGGCAGGGACCTACGAGCAGTACTTC. Translating gives CASSLEAGTYEQYF.

V gene TRBV7-8 combines with J gene TRBJ1-3; 9 bases agree with TRBD1. The CDR3 consists of 16 residues. The J segment lost 1 base and the V segment lost 2 bases, leaving 3 bases of the junction unmatched. Per the germline V gene, CDR1 is SGHVS and CDR2 is FQNEAQ. The CDR3 sequence: CASSLRDRVSGNTIYF. In nucleotides, the CDR3 is TGTGCCAGCAGCTTACGGGACAGGGTATCTGGAAACACCATATATTTT.

This clone came up a few times. V gene TRBV30 combines with J gene TRBJ1-1; no clear D gene. Germline V gives CDR1 GTSNPN, CDR2 SVGIG (reference sequence). V lost 5 bases and J 2 bases, leaving 15 bases between the germline ends. The CDR3 totals 14 residues. DNA for the CDR3: TGTGCCTGGGCCGGGTTGGGAGTAAACACTGAAGCTTTCTTT. Translating it yields CAWAGLGVNTEAFF.

The chain is built from TRBV4-1 and TRBJ1-5, with 9 bases matching TRBD1. The J segment lost 1 base and the V segment lost 2 bases, leaving 6 bases of the junction unmatched. Germline values: CDR1 MGHRA, CDR2 YSYEKL. The CDR3 contains 17 residues. The CDR3 loop is CASSQTGQGVSNQPQHF. The CDR3 bases are TGCGCCAGCAGCCAAACGGGACAGGGTGTGAGCAATCAGCCCCAGCATTTT.

Comment on this clone: The sample carries other DNA sequences with the same CDR3. The V gene is TRBV5-1, the J gene TRBJ1-6; D unclear. Germline CDR1 SGHRS, CDR2 YFSETQ. Between the trimmed V and J ends, which lost 0 bases and 10 bases, there was a span of 11 bases. CDR3 length equals 14 residues. The CDR3 DNA follows: TGCGCCAGCAGCTTGGCGGGGTACCAGTCACCCCTCCACTTT. It yields the protein CASSLAGYQSPLHF.

The chain employs TRBV5-8 and TRBJ1-5; the D gene is possibly TRBD1 (6 bases). Trimming shortened V by 0 bases and J by 4 bases, and 11 bases separated the two germline ends. The CDR3 totals 15 residues. Germline V gene lookup returns CDR1 SGHTS and CDR2 YDEGEE. CDR3 sequence: CASSLEGTRNQPQHF. CDR3 DNA sequence: TGTGCCAGCAGCTTGGAGGGGACACGAAATCAGCCCCAGCATTTT. The variable domain in full, with the rest retrieved from reference TRBV5-8 and TRBJ1-5, is EAGVTQSPTHLIKTRGQQATLRCSPISGHTSVYWYQQALGLGLQFLLWYDEGEERNRGNFPPRFSGRQFPNYSSELNVNALELEDSALYLCASSLEGTRNQPQHFGDGTRLSIL.

The V call is TRBV30, the J call TRBJ2-2; TRBD1 agrees at 8 bases. Germline V gene data show CDR1 as GTSNPN and CDR2 as SVGIG (reference sequence). The trim removed 3 bases at V and 8 bases at J, leaving 14 bases unmatched. The CDR3 is 16 residues long. The CDR3 is CAWRQRDRSFTGELFF. In nucleotides, the CDR3 is TGTGCCTGGAGGCAGAGGGACAGGTCATTTACGGGGGAGCTGTTTTTT.

This chain connects TRBV7-6 to TRBJ1-6, with TRBD1 identical over 8 bases. The V and J ends lost 5 bases and 9 bases, in that order; junction bases with no gene match: 3. Germline assignment: CDR1 SGHVS and CDR2 FNYEAQ. This CDR3 has 13 amino acids. In nucleotides, the CDR3 is TGTGCCAGCAGCCCGGACAGGGCTTCACCCCTCCACTTT. It specifies CASSPDRASPLHF.

This sequence joins TRBV28 and TRBJ1-2; D is possibly TRBD1 (5 bases). Trimming removed 3 bases at V and 3 bases at J, with 11 bases between. Germline V gives CDR1 MDHEN, CDR2 SYDVKM. CDR3 length equals 14 residues. The CDR3 reads CASSLARADYGYTF. The CDR3 DNA reads TGTGCCAGCAGTTTGGCCAGGGCGGACTATGGCTACACCTTC.

The CDR3 DNA reads TGTGCCAGCAGTGACGGCAGTGACTACGAGCAGTACTTC. This codes for CASSDGSDYEQYF. This chain links TRBV6-4 with TRBJ2-7; D uncertain. Per germline, CDR1 MRHNA and CDR2 SNTAGT. The CDR3 totals 13 residues. V shed 2 bases and J shed 3 bases, with 8 bases lying between them.

This rearrangement joins TRBV14 to TRBJ2-1; 12 nucleotides line up with TRBD1. CDR1 and CDR2 (germline): SGHDN, FVKESK. The V and J ends lost 3 bases and 8 bases, in that order; junction bases with no gene match: 11. The CDR3 totals 17 residues. CDR3 region: CASSHRRGTGGFDEQFF. The DNA of the CDR3 is TGTGCCAGCAGCCACCGTAGAGGGACAGGGGGCTTCGATGAGCAGTTCTTC.